This T cell receptor (beta chain) comes out of a study of control samples from healthy donors and cancer patients. Sequencing used immunoSEQ multiplex PCR; TCRdb keeps in-frame clones, though not all of them. The table records 120,000 or so clones, 80% to 90% of them present only once. The ends lost 3 bases at V and 4 bases at J; junction bases unmatched: 7. The V gene's germline CDR1 is MNHNS and CDR2 SASEGT. This CDR3 is 16 amino acids long. The rearrangement links TRBV6-1 to TRBJ1-5; 9 bases match TRBD1. Sequences were obtained from blood. This TCR was recovered from a middle-aged man in good health. This CDR3 is CASSDRDRAANQPQHF. CDR3 in DNA: TGTGCCAGCAGTGACCGGGACAGGGCAGCTAATCAGCCCCAGCATTTT.